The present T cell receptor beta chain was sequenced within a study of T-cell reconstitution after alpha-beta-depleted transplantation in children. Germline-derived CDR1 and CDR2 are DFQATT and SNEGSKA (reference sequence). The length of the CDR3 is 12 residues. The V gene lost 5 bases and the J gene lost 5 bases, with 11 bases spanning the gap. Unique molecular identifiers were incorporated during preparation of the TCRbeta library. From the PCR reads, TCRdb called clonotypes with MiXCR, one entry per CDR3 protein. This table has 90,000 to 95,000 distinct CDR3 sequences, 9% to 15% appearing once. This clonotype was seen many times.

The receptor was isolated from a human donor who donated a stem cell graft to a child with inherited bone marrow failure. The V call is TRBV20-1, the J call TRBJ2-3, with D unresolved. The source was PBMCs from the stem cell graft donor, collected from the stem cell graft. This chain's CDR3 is CSARPYGDTQYF. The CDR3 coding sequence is TGCAGTGCTCGCCCCTATGGAGATACGCAGTATTTT.